This T cell receptor beta chain was captured by sequencing in a study of cytomegalovirus exposure and HLA in healthy donors. Whole-study findings and limits: TCR beta chain V- and J-gene trimming was linked, in a later analysis, to a missense variant in DCLRE1C.

V lost 3 bases, J lost 3 bases, and 19 bases lay in between. This CDR3 spans 17 amino acids. Germline lookup yields CDR1 SGHKS and CDR2 YYEKEE (reference sequence). Note on this clone: Its antigen is not known.

PCR used 60 Vbeta primers and 13 Jbeta primers. Method: immunoSEQ multiplex PCR; TCRdb's copy keeps in-frame clones and lacks some. The sample includes fewer than 150,000 clones, about 70% of them seen just once. The sequenced sample consisted of PBMCs. This chain connects TRBV5-5 to TRBJ2-1; D unresolved. The receptor's source is a young man in good health and CMV-seronegative. The CDR3 bases are TGTGCCAGCAGCTGGAGCCCACTCCGACCCGGCTACAATGAGCAGTTCTTC. It codes for CASSWSPLRPGYNEQFF.